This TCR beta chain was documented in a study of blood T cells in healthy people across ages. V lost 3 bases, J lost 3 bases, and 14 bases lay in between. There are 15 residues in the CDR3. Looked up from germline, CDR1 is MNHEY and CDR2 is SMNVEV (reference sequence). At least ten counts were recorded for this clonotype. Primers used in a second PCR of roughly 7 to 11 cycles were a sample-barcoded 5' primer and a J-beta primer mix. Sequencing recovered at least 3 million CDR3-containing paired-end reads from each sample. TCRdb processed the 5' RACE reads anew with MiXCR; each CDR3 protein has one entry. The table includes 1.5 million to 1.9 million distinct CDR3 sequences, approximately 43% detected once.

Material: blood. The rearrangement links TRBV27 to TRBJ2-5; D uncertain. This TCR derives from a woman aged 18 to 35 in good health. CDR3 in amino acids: CASSFSGNSKETQYF. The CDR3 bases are TGTGCCAGCAGTTTTTCTGGAAATTCTAAAGAGACCCAGTACTTC.